These 20 T cell receptor beta chains share one sample of origin, sequenced in a study of PD-1 blockade in classical Hodgkin lymphoma. Brentuximab vedotin exposure varied, and every patient relapsed after autologous stem cell transplantation. Method: immunoSEQ multiplex PCR; TCRdb's copy keeps in-frame clones and lacks some. The sample comprises around 66,000 clones, more than 80% of which are singletons, and about 15% rests with the top ten. Sample: peripheral blood mononuclear cells (PBMCs), taken at baseline. The source is a human donor with classical Hodgkin lymphoma.

V is TRBV9 and J is TRBJ1-2; D is possibly TRBD1 (5 bases). V lost 2 bases and J lost 4, with 9 bases in between. This CDR3 spans 13 amino acids. CDR1 is SGDLS, CDR2 YYNGEE, per germline. As DNA, the CDR3 is TGTGCCAGCAGCGTCGGGACGGGCTATGGCTACACCTTC. Protein product: CASSVGTGYGYTF. Full variable domain (missing parts from reference TRBV9 and TRBJ1-2): DSGVTQTPKHLITATGQRVTLRCSPRSGDLSVYWYQQSLDQGLQFLIQYYNGEERAKGNILERFSAQQFPDLHSELNLSSLELGDSALYFCASSVGTGYGYTFGSGTRLTVV.

The chain employs TRBV7-6 and TRBJ1-6; no clear D gene. The V gene's germline CDR1 is SGHVS and CDR2 FNYEAQ. The CDR3 sequence is 16 residues long. Trimming pared 3 bases from V and 5 bases from J, leaving 14 bases between. In DNA, the CDR3 is TGTGCCAGCAGCTTCATTGGACTCGAGAATAATTCACCCCTCCACTTT. Encoded protein: CASSFIGLENNSPLHF.

This sequence joins TRBV11-2 and TRBJ1-6; no reliable D call. The CDR3 covers 12 residues. Germline CDR1 is SGHAT and CDR2 is FQNNGV. Trimming shortened V by 3 bases and J by 5 bases, and 2 bases separated the two germline ends. This CDR3 reads CASSFHNSPLHF. DNA of the CDR3: TGTGCCAGCAGCTTTCATAATTCACCCCTCCACTTT.

This chain links TRBV7-2 with TRBJ1-1; TRBD1 might be the D (5 bases). The CDR3 spans 15 residues. Germline V lookup: CDR1 SGHTA, CDR2 FQGNSA. V shed 1 base and J shed 2 bases, with 11 bases lying between them. CDR3 protein: CASSLERGLNTEAFF. The CDR3 nucleotides are TGTGCCAGCAGCTTAGAGAGGGGACTTAACACTGAAGCTTTCTTT. The full variable domain, completed using reference TRBV7-2 and TRBJ1-1, is GAGVSQSPSNKVTEKGKDVELRCDPISGHTALYWYRQSLGQGLEFLIYFQGNSAPDKSGLPSDRFSAERTGGSVSTLTIQRTQQEDSAVYLCASSLERGLNTEAFFGQGTRLTVV.

The V and J genes are TRBV19 and TRBJ1-2; no firm D call. Germline V gives CDR1 LNHDA, CDR2 SQIVND (reference sequence). The CDR3 is 15 amino acids. Trimming removed 7 bases at V and 1 base at J, with 16 bases between. This CDR3 is CASIRTSVDNYGYTF. The CDR3 nucleotides are TGTGCCAGTATCAGAACGTCGGTCGATAACTATGGCTACACCTTC.

In nucleotides, the CDR3 is TGTGCCAGCAGCTTACAGGGGATTAGGACCGGGGAGCTGTTTTTT. Its translation: CASSLQGIRTGELFF. This chain uses TRBV5-4 with TRBJ2-2, with 7 positions matching TRBD1. Per germline, CDR1 SGHNT and CDR2 YYREEE (reference sequence). This CDR3 contains 15 residues. V lost 2 bases and J lost 5; bases outside the gene matches: 6.

The chain links TRBV27 to TRBJ1-5; D remains unclear. The CDR3 is 14 residues long. V lost 10 bases, J lost 6 bases, and 19 bases lay in between. Per the germline V gene, CDR1 is MNHEY and CDR2 is SMNVEV (reference sequence). CDR3 sequence: CATKSRARAQPQHF. The CDR3 bases are TGTGCCACCAAATCGAGGGCCCGGGCTCAGCCCCAGCATTTT.

The V and J genes are TRBV5-4 and TRBJ2-1, with 7 positions matching TRBD2. The trim removed 1 base at V and 7 bases at J, leaving 2 bases unmatched. Germline V gene lookup returns CDR1 SGHNT and CDR2 YYREEE (reference sequence). The CDR3 contains 13 residues. CDR3 sequence reads: CASSLWEGNEQFF. The CDR3 DNA reads TGTGCCAGCAGCTTGTGGGAGGGGAATGAGCAGTTCTTC.

The rearrangement uses TRBV6-1 and TRBJ1-1, with D unresolved. V gave up 3 bases and J gave up 1 base, with 9 bases separating them. Per germline, CDR1 MNHNS and CDR2 SASEGT. The length of the CDR3 is 14 residues. Here the CDR3 DNA reads TGTGCCAGCAGTGACTTCGTGTCGAACACTGAAGCTTTCTTT. This encodes CASSDFVSNTEAFF.

The chain recombines TRBV6-5 with TRBJ1-5; 8 bases are a match to TRBD1. With V trimmed by 11 bases and J by 5 bases, 11 bases remained unmatched. This CDR3 contains 14 residues. CDR1 is MNHEY, CDR2 SVGAGI, per germline. The CDR3 loop reads CAGLYDRGHQPQHF. The CDR3 DNA is TGTGCCGGCCTATACGACAGGGGCCATCAGCCCCAGCATTTT.

This sequence joins TRBV7-2 and TRBJ2-3; D is unclear. From germline, CDR1 is SGHTA and CDR2 FQGNSA. The CDR3 has 14 residues. V was clipped by 4 bases and J by 0 bases, with 8 bases between them. The CDR3, as DNA: TGTGCCAGCAGCTCGTATCACAGCACAGATACGCAGTATTTT. It yields the protein CASSSYHSTDTQYF.

V and J are TRBV7-9 and TRBJ2-5; D is unclear. Trimming took 5 bases from V and 5 from J, leaving 18 bases between them. Germline CDR1 SEHNR, CDR2 FQNEAQ (reference sequence). CDR3 size: 15 residues. CDR3 amino acids: CASSTDLLRGETQYF. CDR3 coding DNA: TGTGCCAGCAGCACTGACTTATTGCGTGGGGAGACCCAGTACTTC.

The chain links TRBV2 to TRBJ1-6; D unclear. Germline CDR1 reads SNHLY; CDR2 reads FYNNEI. V gave up 6 bases and J gave up 0 bases, with 9 bases separating them. This CDR3 region has 15 residues. CDR3 in amino acids: CASRASHSYNSPLHF. The CDR3 nucleotides read TGTGCCAGCAGAGCGTCCCACTCCTATAATTCACCCCTCCACTTT.

The chain carries TRBV5-4 and TRBJ2-5; possibly TRBD1 for D (6 bases). The V and J ends lost 1 base and 5 bases respectively, with 9 bases between them. CDR3 length: 13 amino acids. From germline, CDR1 is SGHNT and CDR2 YYREEE (reference sequence). CDR3 amino acids: CASSLNRAETQYF. For the CDR3, the DNA is TGTGCCAGCAGCTTGAACAGGGCTGAGACCCAGTACTTC.

The rearrangement uses TRBV7-6 and TRBJ2-7; 11 bases are a match to TRBD1. The V gene's germline CDR1 is SGHVS and CDR2 FNYEAQ. The ends lost 1 base at V and 3 bases at J; junction bases unmatched: 5. CDR3 size: 16 residues. CDR3 sequence reads: CASSLGSGTGGYEQYF. The DNA of the CDR3 is TGTGCCAGCAGCTTAGGGTCCGGGACAGGGGGCTACGAGCAGTACTTC.

V and J are TRBV5-1 and TRBJ1-2; D uncertain. V was pared by 8 bases and J by 13 bases, with 27 bases between. The CDR3 loop spans 14 amino acids. Germline-derived CDR1 and CDR2 are SGHRS and YFSETQ. CDR3 loop: CASQRSSAPGSVTF. The CDR3 bases are TGCGCCAGTCAACGCTCTTCCGCTCCCGGATCGGTCACCTTC.

CDR3 loop: CASSLGAGRLHEQFF. The CDR3 DNA sequence: TGCGCCAGCAGCTTGGGTGCGGGCCGCCTACATGAGCAGTTCTTC. The chain combines TRBV5-1 with TRBJ2-1; the D gene is possibly TRBD2 (5 bases). CDR3 length: 15 residues. Germline-derived CDR1 and CDR2 are SGHRS and YFSETQ. Trimming stripped 0 bases from V and 8 bases from J, with 15 bases between.

The rearrangement links TRBV2 to TRBJ1-3; D is uncertain. Germline assignment: CDR1 SNHLY and CDR2 FYNNEI. Trimming stripped 2 bases from V and 0 bases from J, with 5 bases between. The CDR3 runs 14 residues. CDR3 DNA: TGTGCCAGCAGTGAAAGTCGCTCTGGAAACACCATATATTTT. It translates to CASSESRSGNTIYF.

The CDR3, as DNA: TGCGCCAGCAGCCCATATCCGACAGCCGTTGCAACTAATGAAAAACTGTTTTTT. Translating gives CASSPYPTAVATNEKLFF. This chain joins TRBV5-1 and TRBJ1-4; a possible D gene is TRBD1 (5 bases). Germline CDR1 is SGHRS and CDR2 is YFSETQ. The CDR3 totals 18 residues. Trimming took off 4 bases at V and 0 bases at J, with 19 bases between the two ends.

This clone is judged medium-sized (0.01 to 0.1%). Other DNA sequences from this sample encode an identical CDR3 as well. V is TRBV12-2 and J is TRBJ1-3. TRBV12-2 is described as a pseudogene. The CDR3 runs to 11 residues. CDR3 protein: CASRPFHTIYF. The CDR3 DNA sequence: TGTGCAAGTCGCCCCTTTCACACCATATATTTT.